Listed here are 20 T cell receptor beta chains from one sample, sequenced in a study of patients and donors after allogeneic stem cell transplantation (dated by TCRdb to the early 2020s). Receptor libraries were prepared by RT-PCR. The sequencer listed for this sample is NextSeq 550. TCRdb handled the public reads itself, with Q25 trimming in fastp and clone calling in MiXCR, and kept productive beta chains. Entries that share a CDR3 protein sequence are merged under the most common genes and DNA. This sample is represented by roughly 200,000 distinct CDR3 sequences; around 40% of them were singletons. 11% of the sample is held by the ten biggest clonotypes. The sequenced sample consisted of blood, either unsorted or a sorted T cell fraction (not recorded which). The receptors come from a human donor who was either an allogeneic HSCT recipient or a stem cell or donor lymphocyte infusion donor (not recorded which). It is not recorded whose cells these are; they may come from a transplant donor.

V is TRBV3-1 and J is TRBJ2-5; D remains ambiguous. V was clipped by 1 base and J by 0 bases, with 6 bases between them. Germline assignment: CDR1 LGHDT and CDR2 YNNKEL (reference sequence). This CDR3 region has 14 residues. CDR3 sequence reads: CASSQVNNQETQYF. The DNA of the CDR3 is TGTGCCAGCAGCCAAGTAAACAACCAAGAGACCCAGTACTTC.

V and J are TRBV12-3 or TRBV12-4 and TRBJ1-1; possible D gene TRBD1, 6 bases. V was pared by 6 bases and J by 11 bases, with 19 bases between. This CDR3 region has 13 residues. The CDR3 spells CASSTDRKDWAFF. The CDR3 DNA reads TGTGCCAGCAGCACCGACAGGAAAGATTGGGCTTTCTTT.

V gene TRBV4-1 combines with J gene TRBJ2-1; 12 bases align to TRBD2. The J segment lost 4 bases and the V segment lost 4 bases, leaving 11 bases of the junction unmatched. The V gene's germline CDR1 is MGHRA and CDR2 YSYEKL. This CDR3 contains 18 residues. This chain's CDR3 is CASSPTSGGLLMYNEQFF. Here the CDR3 DNA reads TGCGCCAGCAGCCCGACTAGCGGGGGCCTCCTCATGTACAATGAGCAGTTCTTC.

This clonotype was seen only a few times. The chain links TRBV4-1 to TRBJ1-2, with 7 nucleotides matching TRBD1. J was trimmed by 4 bases and V by 0 bases; bases with no gene match: 5. This CDR3 region has 15 residues. CDR1 and CDR2 from the germline V gene are MGHRA and YSYEKL. The CDR3 sequence is CASSQDWDRGYGYTF. The DNA of the CDR3 is TGCGCCAGCAGCCAAGATTGGGACAGAGGCTATGGCTACACCTTC.

This chain connects TRBV7-3 to TRBJ2-1; the D gene is possibly TRBD2 (5 bases). V lost 0 bases, J lost 9 bases, and 15 bases lay in between. The CDR3 consists of 15 residues. Germline CDR1 and CDR2: SGHTA and FQGTGA. CDR3 nucleotides: TGTGCCAGCAGCTTAACCCTCTCGGACGGAGGTGAGCAGTTCTTC. Translated: CASSLTLSDGGEQFF.

V and J are TRBV20-1 and TRBJ1-1, with a weak D call TRBD1 (5 bases). Trimming stripped 2 bases from V and 0 bases from J, with 16 bases between. This CDR3 contains 16 residues. The V gene's germline CDR1 is DFQATT and CDR2 SNEGSKA (reference sequence). In DNA form, the CDR3 reads TGCAGTGCTAGAACTCCCGGGGGTTGCATGAACACTGAAGCTTTCTTT. Protein: CSARTPGGCMNTEAFF.

This clonotype turned up a few times. This chain uses TRBV15 with TRBJ1-4; no clear D. Between the trimmed V and J ends, which lost 2 bases and 5 bases, there was a span of 3 bases. The CDR3 runs 12 residues. CDR1 and CDR2 from the germline V gene are LNHNV and YYDKDF (reference sequence). The DNA of the CDR3 is TGTGCCACCAGCAGAAAAAATGAAAAACTGTTTTTT. Its translation is CATSRKNEKLFF.

The chain recombines TRBV5-1 with TRBJ1-6; perhaps TRBD1 as D (6 bases). Trimming left V 1 base short and J 6 bases short, with 20 bases between. CDR1 and CDR2 from the germline V gene are SGHRS and YFSETQ. The CDR3 extends over 18 amino acids. The CDR3 coding sequence is TGCGCCAGCAGCTTGATTCTGGTAGGGGACACCGGTAATTCACCCCTCCACTTT. Its protein is CASSLILVGDTGNSPLHF. Drawing the rest from reference TRBV5-1 and TRBJ1-6, the complete variable domain is KAGVTQTPRYLIKTRGQQVTLSCSPISGHRSVSWYQQTPGQGLQFLFEYFSETQRNKGNFPGRFSGRQFSNSRSEMNVSTLELGDSALYLCASSLILVGDTGNSPLHFGNGTRLTVT.

The count of this clonotype is one. V usage is TRBV2 and J usage is TRBJ1-2, with 7 positions matching TRBD1. Germline V gene sequence: CDR1 SNHLY, CDR2 FYNNEI. CDR3 size: 13 residues. With 6 bases clipped from V and 4 bases from J, the junction kept 5 bases outside the gene matches. The DNA of the CDR3 is TGTGCCAGCAGCCCAGGGGGGAGCTATGGCTACACCTTC. Translating gives CASSPGGSYGYTF. The full variable domain, its missing parts supplied by reference TRBV2 and TRBJ1-2, is EPEVTQTPSHQVTQMGQEVILRCVPISNHLYFYWYRQILGQKVEFLVSFYNNEISEKSEIFDDQFSVERPDGSNFTLKIRSTKLEDSAMYFCASSPGGSYGYTFGSGTRLTVV.

The J gene is TRBJ1-2, the V gene TRBV6-5; 7 nucleotides align to TRBD1. The CDR3 loop spans 14 amino acids. J gave up 8 bases and V 5 bases, and 11 bases lay outside the gene matches. Germline V lookup: CDR1 MNHEY, CDR2 SVGAGI. The CDR3 nucleotides read TGTGCCAGCAGTCGAGGCGGGGACAGTGGGGGCTACACCTTC. This codes for CASSRGGDSGGYTF.

As DNA, the CDR3 is TGTGCCACCAGTGACCCAACAGGGGTCTATGGCTACACCTTC. Translating it yields CATSDPTGVYGYTF. The chain combines TRBV24-1 with TRBJ1-2; 7 bases match TRBD1. There are 14 residues in the CDR3. V lost 4 bases and J lost 4; bases outside the gene matches: 5. Per germline, CDR1 KGHDR and CDR2 SFDVKD.

Only a few counts were recorded for this clonotype. The rearrangement uses TRBV18 and TRBJ1-1; maybe TRBD1 (5 bases). Per germline, CDR1 KGHSH and CDR2 LQKENI. Trimming stripped 1 base from V and 1 base from J, with 7 bases between. The CDR3 loop spans 14 amino acids. The chain's CDR3 is CASSPQGQNTEAFF. DNA for the CDR3: TGTGCCAGCTCACCACAAGGACAGAACACTGAAGCTTTCTTT.

Turning to this clonotype: One junction end disagrees with the germline gene, perhaps due to a read error. The chain uses TRBV10-3 and TRBJ1-2; D is ambiguous. The CDR3 extends over 16 amino acids. CDR1 ENHRY and CDR2 SYGVKD come from the germline V gene. This CDR3 is CAISGSSRPDNYGYTF. DNA of the CDR3: TGTGCCATCAGTGGGAGCAGCCGACCTGACAACTATGGATACACCTTC.

This clonotype turned up a few times. The chain couples TRBV28 to TRBJ1-6; TRBD1 aligns across 10 bases. V shed 6 bases and J 4 bases; nucleotides not matched to a gene: 0. This CDR3 comprises 14 residues. Germline CDR1 is MDHEN and CDR2 is SYDVKM. The CDR3 here is CASRDRGYNSPLHF. In DNA form, the CDR3 reads TGTGCCAGCAGGGACAGGGGGTATAATTCACCCCTCCACTTT.

The chain joins TRBV12-3 or TRBV12-4 to TRBJ1-1, with D unresolved. Trimming pared 3 bases from V and 4 bases from J, leaving 12 bases between. The CDR3 length is 14 residues. The CDR3 sequence is CASSFFEGSTEAFF. The CDR3 DNA sequence: TGTGCCAGCAGTTTTTTTGAGGGATCCACTGAAGCTTTCTTT.

The chain employs TRBV29-1 and TRBJ1-1; D ambiguous. This CDR3 contains 13 residues. Germline V gene data show CDR1 as SQVTM and CDR2 as ANQGSEA. Trimming left V 5 bases short and J 2 bases short, with 12 bases between. The CDR3 DNA is TGCAGCGTTTTTGGGAGATCAAACACTGAAGCTTTCTTT. Encoded protein: CSVFGRSNTEAFF. Drawing the rest from reference TRBV29-1 and TRBJ1-1, the complete variable domain is SAVISQKPSRDICQRGTSLTIQCQVDSQVTMMFWYRQQPGQSLTLIATANQGSEATYESGFVIDKFPISRPNLTFSTLTVSNMSPEDSSIYLCSVFGRSNTEAFFGQGTRLTVV.

The table lists this clonotype with a few counts. The chain recombines TRBV4-1 with TRBJ1-4, with D maybe TRBD1 (5 bases). The germline V gene has CDR1 MGHRA and CDR2 YSYEKL. This CDR3 has 15 residues. The V and J ends lost 2 bases and 8 bases respectively, with 15 bases between them. CDR3 in DNA: TGCGCCAGCAGCCAATTTACGGACCCAGGGGAAAAACTGTTTTTT. This gives the protein CASSQFTDPGEKLFF.

This rearrangement joins TRBV4-2 to TRBJ1-1; 8 bases map to TRBD1. Germline values: CDR1 LGHNA, CDR2 YNFKEQ. J gave up 4 bases and V 0 bases, and 7 bases lay outside the gene matches. The CDR3 runs 16 residues. DNA of the CDR3: TGTGCCAGCAGCCAAGATCCACAGGGGGGCGGCACTGAAGCTTTCTTT. Translation gives CASSQDPQGGGTEAFF.

A few counts support this clonotype. The chain carries TRBV7-8 and TRBJ1-2; perhaps TRBD1 as D (5 bases). V was cut by 2 bases and J by 4 bases, with 17 bases left in between. From germline, CDR1 is SGHVS and CDR2 FQNEAQ. The CDR3 spans 16 residues. The CDR3 DNA sequence: TGTGCCAGCAGCTTATTCTTCCCGCGGGACTTCTATGGCTACACCTTC. Its translation: CASSLFFPRDFYGYTF.

Only a few counts were recorded for this clonotype. The gene calls are TRBV20-1 and TRBJ1-4; 8 nucleotides match TRBD1. Germline V lookup: CDR1 DFQATT, CDR2 SNEGSKA (reference sequence). After removal of 2 bases from V and 7 bases from J, the junction contained 3 bases not matched to a gene. CDR3 length equals 13 residues. CDR3 protein: CSARTGGGEKLFF. The CDR3 DNA sequence: TGCAGTGCTAGAACAGGGGGAGGTGAAAAACTGTTTTTT.